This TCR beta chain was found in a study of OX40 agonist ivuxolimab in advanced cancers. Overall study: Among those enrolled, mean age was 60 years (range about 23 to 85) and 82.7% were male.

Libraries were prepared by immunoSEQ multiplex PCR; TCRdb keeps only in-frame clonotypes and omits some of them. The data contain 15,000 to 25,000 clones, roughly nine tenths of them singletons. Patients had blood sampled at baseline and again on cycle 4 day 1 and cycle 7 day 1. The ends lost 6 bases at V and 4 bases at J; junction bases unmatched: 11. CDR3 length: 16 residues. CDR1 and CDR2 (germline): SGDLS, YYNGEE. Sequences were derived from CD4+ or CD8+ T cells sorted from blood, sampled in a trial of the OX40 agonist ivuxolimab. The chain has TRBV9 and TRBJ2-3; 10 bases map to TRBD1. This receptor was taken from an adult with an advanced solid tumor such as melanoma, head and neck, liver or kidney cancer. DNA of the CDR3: TGTGCCAGCACCCTCGGAGGGACAGGGGTCCCAGATACGCAGTATTTT. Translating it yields CASTLGGTGVPDTQYF.